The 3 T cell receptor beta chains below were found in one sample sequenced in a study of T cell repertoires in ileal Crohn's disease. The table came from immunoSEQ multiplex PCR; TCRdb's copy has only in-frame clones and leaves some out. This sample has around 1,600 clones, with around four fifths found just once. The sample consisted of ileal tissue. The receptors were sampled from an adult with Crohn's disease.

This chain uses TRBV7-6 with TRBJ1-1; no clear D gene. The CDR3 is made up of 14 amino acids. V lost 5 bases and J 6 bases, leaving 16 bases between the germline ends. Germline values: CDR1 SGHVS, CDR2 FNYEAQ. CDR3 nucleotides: TGTGCCAGCAGCCCGACCCACAGTCCTTCTGAAGCTTTCTTT. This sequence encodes CASSPTHSPSEAFF. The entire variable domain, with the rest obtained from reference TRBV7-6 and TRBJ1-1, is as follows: GAGVSQSPRYKVTKRGQDVALRCDPISGHVSLYWYRQALGQGPEFLTYFNYEAQQDKSGLPNDRFSAERPEGSISTLTIQRTEQRDSAMYRCASSPTHSPSEAFFGQGTRLTVV.

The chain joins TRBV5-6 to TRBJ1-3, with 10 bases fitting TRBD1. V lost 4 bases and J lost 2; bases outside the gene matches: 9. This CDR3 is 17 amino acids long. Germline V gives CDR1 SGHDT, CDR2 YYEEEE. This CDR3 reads CASSRFGTGDAGNTIYF. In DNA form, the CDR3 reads TGTGCCAGCAGCCGATTTGGGACAGGGGATGCTGGAAACACCATATATTTT.

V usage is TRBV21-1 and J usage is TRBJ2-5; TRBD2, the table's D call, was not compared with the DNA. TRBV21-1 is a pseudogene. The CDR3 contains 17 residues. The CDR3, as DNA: TGTGCCAGCAGCCTCGAACCAAGACTAGCGGGGTGGCAGACCCAGTACTTC. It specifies CASSLEPRLAGWQTQYF.